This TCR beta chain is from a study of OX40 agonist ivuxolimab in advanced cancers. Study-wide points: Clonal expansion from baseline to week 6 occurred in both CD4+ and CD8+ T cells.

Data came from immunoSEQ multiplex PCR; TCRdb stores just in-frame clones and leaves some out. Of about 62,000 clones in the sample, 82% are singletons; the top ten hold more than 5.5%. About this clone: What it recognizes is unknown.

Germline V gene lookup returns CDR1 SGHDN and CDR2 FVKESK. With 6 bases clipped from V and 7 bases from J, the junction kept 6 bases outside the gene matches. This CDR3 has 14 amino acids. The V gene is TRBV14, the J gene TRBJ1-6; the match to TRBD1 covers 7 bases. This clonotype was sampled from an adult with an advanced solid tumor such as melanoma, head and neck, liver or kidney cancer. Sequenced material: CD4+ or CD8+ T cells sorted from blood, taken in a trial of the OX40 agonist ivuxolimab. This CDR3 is CASRQTGDNSPLHF. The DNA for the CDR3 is TGTGCCAGCAGACAAACAGGGGACAATTCACCCCTCCACTTT.